This is a list of T cell receptor beta chains from one sample in a study of cytomegalovirus exposure and HLA in healthy donors. Sequencing used immunoSEQ multiplex PCR; TCRdb keeps in-frame clones, though not all of them. The sample has approximately 190,000 clones; 80% are singletons. The sequenced sample was PBMCs. These receptors originate from a man in his forties in good health and CMV-seropositive. Each CDR3 is given with its conserved first and last residue. Each record gives: J gene, clone size, D gene, V gene, CDR3 DNA, CDR3 protein. A D gene is named only where the DNA matches it firmly. Clone size is shown for a subset of rows, as once, few, many or a class of expanded clone.

J gene: TRBJ1-2
clone size: once
D gene: -
V gene: TRBV7-8
CDR3 DNA: TGTGCCAGCAGCGTTACGGGGGGCTATGGCTACACCTTC
CDR3 protein: CASSVTGGYGYTF

J gene: TRBJ1-1
clone size: once
D gene: -
V gene: TRBV6-1
CDR3 DNA: TGTGCCAGCAGTGACTGGGCAGAGAACACTGAAGCTTTCTTT
CDR3 protein: CASSDWAENTEAFF

J gene: TRBJ1-1
clone size: -
D gene: TRBD1
V gene: TRBV5-1
CDR3 DNA: TGCGCCAGCAGCTTGGCCCGGGACAGGGCTAATGAAGCTTTCTTT
CDR3 protein: CASSLARDRANEAFF

J gene: TRBJ2-7
clone size: few
D gene: -
V gene: TRBV4-3
CDR3 DNA: TGCGCCAGCAGCCAAGACGCAGGGATAAACGAGCAGTACTTC
CDR3 protein: CASSQDAGINEQYF

J gene: TRBJ1-4
clone size: few
D gene: TRBD1
V gene: TRBV4-3
CDR3 DNA: TGCGCCAGCAGCCAAGATATCGGACAGGGGCAGGAAAAACTGTTTTTT
CDR3 protein: CASSQDIGQGQEKLFF

J gene: TRBJ2-4
clone size: -
D gene: -
V gene: TRBV21-1
CDR3 DNA: TGTGCCAGCAGCAAAGCTAGGACAGAATCCAAAAACATTCAGTACTTC
CDR3 protein: CASSKARTESKNIQYF

J gene: TRBJ2-3
clone size: -
D gene: TRBD2
V gene: TRBV29-1
CDR3 DNA: TGCAGCGCCCGGGAGGCAGCAGATACGCAGTATTTT
CDR3 protein: CSAREAADTQYF

J gene: TRBJ2-2
clone size: -
D gene: -
V gene: TRBV11-3
CDR3 DNA: TGTGCCAGCAGCCAGGAGTTGGGGGGGGCGACCACCGGGGAGCTGTTTTTT
CDR3 protein: CASSQELGGATTGELFF

J gene: TRBJ1-6
clone size: -
D gene: -
V gene: TRBV30
CDR3 DNA: TGTGCCTGGAGTTCGTCCAGGGGTCTCCGATGGGGCTCCTATAATTCACCCCTCCACTTT
CDR3 protein: CAWSSSRGLRWGSYNSPLHF

J gene: TRBJ2-2
clone size: -
D gene: -
V gene: TRBV10-3
CDR3 DNA: TGTGCCATCAGTGAGAACCGGGTCGGGGAGCTGTTTTTT
CDR3 protein: CAISENRVGELFF

J gene: TRBJ1-6
clone size: -
D gene: -
V gene: TRBV10-2
CDR3 DNA: TGCGCCAGCAGTGACGGGGGGGCACGTCCCTCACCCCTCCACTTT
CDR3 protein: CASSDGGARPSPLHF

J gene: TRBJ2-5
clone size: -
D gene: -
V gene: TRBV27
CDR3 DNA: TGTGCCAGCAGTTTTAGAGGGGGAATCCTAGAGACCCAGTACTTC
CDR3 protein: CASSFRGGILETQYF

J gene: TRBJ2-5
clone size: -
D gene: TRBD2
V gene: TRBV5-1
CDR3 DNA: TGCGCCAGCAGCTTGCGGGGGGGCCCGGAGACCCAGTACTTC
CDR3 protein: CASSLRGGPETQYF

J gene: TRBJ1-2
clone size: -
D gene: -
V gene: TRBV19
CDR3 DNA: TGTGCCAGTAGGGCAGGACAAGGTTATGGCTACACCTTC
CDR3 protein: CASRAGQGYGYTF

J gene: TRBJ2-3
clone size: -
D gene: TRBD2
V gene: TRBV30
CDR3 DNA: TGTGCCTGGAGTGGCGGTGGCGGGGGACCCGATACGCAGTATTTT
CDR3 protein: CAWSGGGGGPDTQYF

J gene: TRBJ2-7
clone size: -
D gene: -
V gene: TRBV4-3
CDR3 DNA: TGCGCCAGCAGCCAAGAAACATGGAGGTATGGCGAGCAGTACTTC
CDR3 protein: CASSQETWRYGEQYF

J gene: TRBJ2-1
clone size: few
D gene: -
V gene: TRBV4-3
CDR3 DNA: TGCGCCAGCAGCCAAGATGGGCCCGCCTACAATGAGCAGTTCTTC
CDR3 protein: CASSQDGPAYNEQFF

J gene: TRBJ1-2
clone size: -
D gene: -
V gene: TRBV5-1
CDR3 DNA: TGCGCCAGCAGCTTGAGTCAGGGTGAAGGCTACACCTTC
CDR3 protein: CASSLSQGEGYTF

J gene: TRBJ2-3
clone size: -
D gene: TRBD2
V gene: TRBV9
CDR3 DNA: TGTGCCAGCAGCGGAAAGAGCGGGGGGGCTTCAGATACGCAGTATTTT
CDR3 protein: CASSGKSGGASDTQYF

J gene: TRBJ2-1
clone size: -
D gene: TRBD2
V gene: TRBV19
CDR3 DNA: TGTGCCAGTAGTATCGGGATTAGCGGGGGACCTTACAATGAGCAGTTCTTC
CDR3 protein: CASSIGISGGPYNEQFF

J gene: TRBJ1-2
clone size: few
D gene: TRBD1
V gene: TRBV6-1
CDR3 DNA: TGTGCCAGCAGTGGACAGGGGCGCGTATATGGCTACACCTTC
CDR3 protein: CASSGQGRVYGYTF

J gene: TRBJ2-7
clone size: -
D gene: -
V gene: TRBV28
CDR3 DNA: TGTGCCAGCAGTTTCCAAACCCTAGGGGGCGAGCAGTACTTC
CDR3 protein: CASSFQTLGGEQYF

J gene: TRBJ2-3
clone size: -
D gene: -
V gene: TRBV7-2
CDR3 DNA: TGTGCCAGCAGCCCCGTCATCCTAGGGGCAGATACGCAGTATTTT
CDR3 protein: CASSPVILGADTQYF

J gene: TRBJ1-4
clone size: few
D gene: -
V gene: TRBV4-1
CDR3 DNA: TGCGCCAGCAGCCAAGATAAAGCGTTTAATGAAAAACTGTTTTTT
CDR3 protein: CASSQDKAFNEKLFF

J gene: TRBJ2-1
clone size: -
D gene: -
V gene: TRBV4-3
CDR3 DNA: TGCGCCAGCAGCCAAGATCCCGAGGGCCTCAACAATGAGCAGTTCTTC
CDR3 protein: CASSQDPEGLNNEQFF

J gene: TRBJ1-1
clone size: -
D gene: -
V gene: TRBV2
CDR3 DNA: TGTGCCAGTGCGATTGTCGAAGAAGCTTTCTTT
CDR3 protein: CASAIVEEAFF

J gene: TRBJ1-2
clone size: -
D gene: TRBD1
V gene: TRBV5-6
CDR3 DNA: TGTGCCAGCAGCTGGGGCGACAGGGCTTCTGGCTACACCTTC
CDR3 protein: CASSWGDRASGYTF